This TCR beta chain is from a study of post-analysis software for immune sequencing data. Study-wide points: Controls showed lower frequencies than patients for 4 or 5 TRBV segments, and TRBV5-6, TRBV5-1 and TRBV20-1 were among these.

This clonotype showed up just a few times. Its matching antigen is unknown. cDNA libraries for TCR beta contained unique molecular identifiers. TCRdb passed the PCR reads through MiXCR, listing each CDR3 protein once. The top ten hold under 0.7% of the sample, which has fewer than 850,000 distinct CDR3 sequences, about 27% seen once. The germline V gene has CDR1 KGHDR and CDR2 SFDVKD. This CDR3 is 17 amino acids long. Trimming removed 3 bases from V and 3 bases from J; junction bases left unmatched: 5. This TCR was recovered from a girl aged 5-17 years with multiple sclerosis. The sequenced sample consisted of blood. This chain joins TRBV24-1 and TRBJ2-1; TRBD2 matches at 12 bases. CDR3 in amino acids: CATSDRRTSGDYNEQFF. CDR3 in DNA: TGTGCCACCAGTGATCGAAGGACTAGCGGGGACTACAATGAGCAGTTCTTC.